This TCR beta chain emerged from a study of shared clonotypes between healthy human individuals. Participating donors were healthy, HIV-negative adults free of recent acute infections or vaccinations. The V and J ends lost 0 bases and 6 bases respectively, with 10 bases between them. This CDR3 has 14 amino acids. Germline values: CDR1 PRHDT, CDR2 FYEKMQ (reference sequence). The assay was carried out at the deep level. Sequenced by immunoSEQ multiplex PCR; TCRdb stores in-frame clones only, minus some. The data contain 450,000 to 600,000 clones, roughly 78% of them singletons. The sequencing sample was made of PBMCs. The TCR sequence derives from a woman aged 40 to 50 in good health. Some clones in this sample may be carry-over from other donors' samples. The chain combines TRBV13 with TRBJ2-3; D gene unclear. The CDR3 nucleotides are TGTGCCAGCAGCTTAGGGCCCCTCGCTGATACGCAGTATTTT. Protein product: CASSLGPLADTQYF. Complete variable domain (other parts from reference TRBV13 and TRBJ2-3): AAGVIQSPRHLIKEKRETATLKCYPIPRHDTVYWYQQGPGQDPQFLISFYEKMQSDKGSIPDRFSAQQFSDYHSELNMSSLELGDSALYFCASSLGPLADTQYFGPGTRLTVL.